This TCR beta chain emerged from a study of cytomegalovirus exposure and HLA in healthy donors. For the study at large: Earlier, almost 120 million unique TCR beta sequences were recovered from around 200 million T cells by an analysis. Overall study results and limits: Rarity held for most TCR sequences, but there were some public TCRs that occurred in many donors. Some TCR beta chains (around 160 of them) were listed as cytomegalovirus-associated.

Details on this clone: What it binds is not known.

The CDR3 extends over 14 amino acids. Trimming removed 2 bases from V and 5 bases from J; junction bases left unmatched: 2. Germline lookup yields CDR1 MDHEN and CDR2 SYDVKM. The PCR ran on 60 Vbeta and 13 Jbeta primers. TCRdb keeps only in-frame clones here, not all; method: immunoSEQ multiplex PCR. The specimen's table records around 130,000 clones. The sequenced sample was PBMCs. The TCR originated in a woman in her fifties or sixties in good health and CMV-seronegative. The chain is built from TRBV28 and TRBJ1-5; 8 positions agree with TRBD1. This CDR3 is CASSLAGGDQPQHF. The CDR3 nucleotides read TGTGCCAGCAGTTTAGCAGGGGGCGATCAGCCCCAGCATTTT.